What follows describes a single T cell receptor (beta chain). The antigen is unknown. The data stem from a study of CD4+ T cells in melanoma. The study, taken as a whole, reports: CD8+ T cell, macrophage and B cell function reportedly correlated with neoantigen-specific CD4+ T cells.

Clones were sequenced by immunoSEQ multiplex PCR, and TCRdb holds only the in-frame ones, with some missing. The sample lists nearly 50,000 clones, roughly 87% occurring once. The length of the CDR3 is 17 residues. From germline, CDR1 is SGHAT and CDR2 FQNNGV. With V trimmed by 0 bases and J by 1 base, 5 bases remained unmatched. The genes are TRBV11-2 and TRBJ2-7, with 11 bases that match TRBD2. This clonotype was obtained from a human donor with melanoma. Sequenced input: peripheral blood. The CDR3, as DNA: TGTGCCAGCAGCTTAGATCTAGGGACTAGCGGTTCCTACGAGCAGTACTTC. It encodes CASSLDLGTSGSYEQYF.